These T cell receptor beta chains were read from a single sample in a study of somatic mutations in cytotoxic T cells in rheumatoid arthritis. The assay was immunoSEQ multiplex PCR, and TCRdb's table has in-frame clones only and misses some. This table holds more than 10,000 clones, about 70% found once. The sequenced sample was CD8+ T cells sorted from blood. Receptors originate from a man aged 55 to 70 in good health. Both conserved end residues are part of each CDR3. Each record gives: clone size, J gene, D gene, V gene, CDR3 protein, CDR3 DNA. A D gene is named only where the DNA matches it firmly. The size of a clone is reported for some rows only, either as once, few or many, or as a class for expanded clones.

>NA|TRBJ2-1|NA|TRBV7-8
CASTLVASPHNEQFF
TGTGCCAGCACCCTCGTGGCTAGCCCACACAATGAGCAGTTCTTC
>NA|TRBJ2-5|NA|TRBV15
CATSRGVNEGQETQYF
TGTGCCACCAGCAGAGGGGTTAACGAGGGTCAAGAGACCCAGTACTTC
>NA|TRBJ2-1|NA|TRBV11-2
CASSPGPFGNEQFF
TGTGCCAGCAGTCCAGGTCCCTTCGGCAATGAGCAGTTCTTC
>NA|TRBJ2-3|NA|TRBV28
CASSWEGGRSDSTSTDTQYF
TGTGCCAGCAGTTGGGAAGGGGGGCGGTCAGATTCAACTAGCACAGATACGCAGTATTTT
>NA|TRBJ1-2|NA|TRBV5-6
CASSYGTAWGGYTF
TGTGCCAGCAGCTATGGGACGGCGTGGGGAGGCTACACCTTC
>NA|TRBJ2-1|TRBD2|TRBV28
CASSLGLAYNEQFF
TGTGCCAGCAGTTTGGGACTAGCTTACAATGAGCAGTTCTTC
>once|TRBJ1-5|NA|TRBV19
CASTSGPLGQPQHF
TGTGCCAGTACCTCTGGCCCATTAGGGCAGCCCCAGCATTTT
>NA|TRBJ2-2|NA|TRBV15
CATSREEVDTSTGELFF
TGTGCCACCAGCAGAGAGGAAGTAGACACCAGCACCGGGGAGCTGTTTTTT
>NA|TRBJ2-1|NA|TRBV27
CASSAKGTRSYNEQFF
TGTGCCAGCAGTGCCAAAGGGACTCGCTCCTACAATGAGCAGTTCTTC
>NA|TRBJ1-5|NA|TRBV21-1
CASSKVPPGRASNQPQHF
TGTGCCAGCAGCAAAGTACCCCCCGGCAGGGCTAGCAATCAGCCCCAGCATTTT
>medium-sized|TRBJ1-6|TRBD1|TRBV27
CASSLSAGGGSPLHF
TGTGCCAGCAGTTTATCAGCAGGGGGCGGTTCACCCCTCCACTTT
>few|TRBJ1-3|TRBD1|TRBV4-2
CASRGQGWTGNTIYF
TGTGCCAGCAGGGGACAGGGATGGACTGGAAACACCATATATTTT
>NA|TRBJ2-3|TRBD2|TRBV19
CASSIELAGGPGTDTQYF
TGTGCCAGTAGTATCGAACTAGCGGGAGGGCCGGGCACAGATACGCAGTATTTT
>NA|TRBJ1-2|NA|TRBV25-1
CASSEGRDGYTF
TGTGCCAGCAGTGAAGGCAGGGATGGCTACACCTTC
>NA|TRBJ2-1|NA|TRBV4-2
CASSQESWGSYNEQFF
TGTGCCAGCAGCCAAGAAAGCTGGGGATCCTACAATGAGCAGTTCTTC
>NA|TRBJ2-5|NA|TRBV4-3
CASSQGSRGPLGETQYF
TGCGCCAGCAGCCAAGGTTCCCGGGGGCCGCTGGGAGAGACCCAGTACTTC
>NA|TRBJ2-3|NA|TRBV4-1
CASSQGHPSTDTQYF
TGCGCCAGCAGCCAAGGACACCCTAGCACAGATACGCAGTATTTT
>NA|TRBJ2-7|NA|TRBV5-4
CASSPIADSYEQYF
TGTGCCAGCAGCCCAATAGCGGACTCCTACGAGCAGTACTTC
>NA|TRBJ1-6|NA|TRBV15
CATSRDRGPRSYNSPLHF
TGTGCCACCAGCAGAGACAGGGGACCGAGGTCCTATAATTCACCCCTCCACTTT
>NA|TRBJ2-7|TRBD2|TRBV7-9
CASSFSTSGGPKTYEQYF
TGTGCCAGCAGCTTTTCGACTAGCGGGGGTCCGAAGACCTACGAGCAGTACTTC
>few|TRBJ1-2|TRBD1|TRBV9
CASSVAAGDRVPLGGYTF
TGTGCCAGCAGCGTAGCGGCCGGGGACAGGGTCCCCCTGGGGGGCTACACCTTC
>NA|TRBJ2-1|TRBD1|TRBV28
CASSLGTGDEQFF
TGTGCCAGCAGTTTAGGGACAGGGGATGAGCAGTTCTTC
>NA|TRBJ1-2|TRBD1|TRBV25-1
CASSAGTGYGYTF
TGTGCCAGCAGCGCCGGGACAGGGTATGGCTACACCTTC
>NA|TRBJ2-7|NA|TRBV5-4
CASSRQESYEQYF
TGTGCCAGCAGCCGCCAGGAATCCTACGAGCAGTACTTC
>NA|TRBJ2-3|TRBD2|TRBV11-2
CASSPTGSSGLSTDTQYF
TGTGCCAGCAGCCCCACCGGGTCTAGCGGGCTAAGCACAGATACGCAGTATTTT
>NA|TRBJ2-7|NA|TRBV5-4
CASSIDSSPYEQYF
TGTGCCAGCAGTATAGACTCTTCACCCTACGAGCAGTACTTC
>NA|TRBJ2-3|TRBD2|TRBV10-2
CASSKGTTLTDTQYF
TGCGCCAGCAGCAAGGGGACTACGCTCACAGATACGCAGTATTTT
>NA|TRBJ2-5|TRBD2|TRBV11-2
CASSSTSGWETQYF
TGTGCCAGCAGCTCGACTAGCGGGTGGGAGACCCAGTACTTC
>NA|TRBJ1-4|NA|TRBV4-3
CASRARTNEKLFF
TGCGCCAGTAGGGCCAGGACAAATGAAAAACTGTTTTTT